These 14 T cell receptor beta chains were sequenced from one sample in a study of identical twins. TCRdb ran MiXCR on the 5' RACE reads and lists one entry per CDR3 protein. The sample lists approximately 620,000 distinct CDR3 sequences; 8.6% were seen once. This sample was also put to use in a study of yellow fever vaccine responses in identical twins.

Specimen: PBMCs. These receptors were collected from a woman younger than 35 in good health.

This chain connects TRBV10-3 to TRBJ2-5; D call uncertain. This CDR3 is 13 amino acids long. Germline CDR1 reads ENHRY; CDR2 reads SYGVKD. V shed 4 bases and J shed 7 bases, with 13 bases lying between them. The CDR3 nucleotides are TGTGCCATCAGTGTTTACGAGGTTGGGACCCAGTACTTC. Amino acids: CAISVYEVGTQYF.

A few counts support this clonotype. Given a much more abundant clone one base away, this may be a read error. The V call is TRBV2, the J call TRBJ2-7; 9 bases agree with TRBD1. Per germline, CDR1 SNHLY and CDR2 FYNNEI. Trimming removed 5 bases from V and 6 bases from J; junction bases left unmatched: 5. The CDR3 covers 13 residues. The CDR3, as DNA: TGTGCCAGCAGTCCCGGGACAGGGTTCGAGCAGTACTTC. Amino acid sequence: CASSPGTGFEQYF.

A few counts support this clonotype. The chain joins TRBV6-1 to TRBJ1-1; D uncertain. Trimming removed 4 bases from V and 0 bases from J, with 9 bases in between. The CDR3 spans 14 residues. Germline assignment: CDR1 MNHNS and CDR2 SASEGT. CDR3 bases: TGTGCCAGCAGTGGCGGGGTTATGAACACTGAAGCTTTCTTT. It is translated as CASSGGVMNTEAFF.

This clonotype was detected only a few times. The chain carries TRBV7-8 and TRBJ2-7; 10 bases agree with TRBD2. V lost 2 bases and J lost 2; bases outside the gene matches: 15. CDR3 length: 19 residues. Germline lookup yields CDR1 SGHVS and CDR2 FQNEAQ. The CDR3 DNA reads TGTGCCAGCAGCTTAAATGTTGCTAGCGGGGGCCTAATCGCCTACGAGCAGTACTTC. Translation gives CASSLNVASGGLIAYEQYF.

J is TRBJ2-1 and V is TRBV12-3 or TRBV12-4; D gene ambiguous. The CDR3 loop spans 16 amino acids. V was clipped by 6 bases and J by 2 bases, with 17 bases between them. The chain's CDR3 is CASSSISIRPYNEQFF. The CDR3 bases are TGTGCCAGCAGCTCCATATCCATCCGACCCTACAATGAGCAGTTCTTC.

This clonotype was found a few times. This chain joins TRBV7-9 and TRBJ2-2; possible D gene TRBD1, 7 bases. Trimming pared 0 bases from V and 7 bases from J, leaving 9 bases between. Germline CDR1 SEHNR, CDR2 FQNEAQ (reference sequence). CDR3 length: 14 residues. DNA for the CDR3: TGTGCCAGCAGCTTAGCGCGGGACAGCGGGGAGCTGTTTTTT. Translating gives CASSLARDSGELFF.

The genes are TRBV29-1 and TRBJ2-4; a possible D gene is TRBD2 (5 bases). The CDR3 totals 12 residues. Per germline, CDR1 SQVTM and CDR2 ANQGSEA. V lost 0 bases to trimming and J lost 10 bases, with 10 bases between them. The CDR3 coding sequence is TGCAGCGTTGAAGATCGGGGAAGGATTCAGTACTTC. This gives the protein CSVEDRGRIQYF.

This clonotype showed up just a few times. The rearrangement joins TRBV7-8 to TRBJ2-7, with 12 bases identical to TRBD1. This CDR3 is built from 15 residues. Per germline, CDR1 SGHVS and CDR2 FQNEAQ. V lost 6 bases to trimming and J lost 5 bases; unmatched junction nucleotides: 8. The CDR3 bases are TGTGCCAGCAGACTGTGGGGACAGGGGGCGAACGAGCAGTACTTC. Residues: CASRLWGQGANEQYF.

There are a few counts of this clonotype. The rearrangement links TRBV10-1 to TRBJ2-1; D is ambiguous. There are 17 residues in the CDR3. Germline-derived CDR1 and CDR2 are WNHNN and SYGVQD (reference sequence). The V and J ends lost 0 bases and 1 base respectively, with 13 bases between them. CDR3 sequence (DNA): TGCGCCAGCAGTGAGTCGGCGGTAGGGCGTTCCTACAATGAGCAGTTCTTC. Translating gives CASSESAVGRSYNEQFF.

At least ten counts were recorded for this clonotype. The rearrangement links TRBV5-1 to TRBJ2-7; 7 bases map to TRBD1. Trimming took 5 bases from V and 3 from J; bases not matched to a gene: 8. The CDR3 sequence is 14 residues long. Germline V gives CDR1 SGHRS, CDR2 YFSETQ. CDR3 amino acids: CASSRTGANYEQYF. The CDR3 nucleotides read TGCGCCAGCAGTCGAACAGGGGCTAACTACGAGCAGTACTTC.

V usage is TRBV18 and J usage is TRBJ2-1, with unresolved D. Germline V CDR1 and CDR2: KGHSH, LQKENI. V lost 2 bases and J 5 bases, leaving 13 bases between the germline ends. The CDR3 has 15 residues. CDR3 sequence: CASSPKSVANNEQFF. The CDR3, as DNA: TGTGCCAGCTCACCAAAGTCTGTAGCCAACAATGAGCAGTTCTTC. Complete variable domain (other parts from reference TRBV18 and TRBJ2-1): NAGVMQNPRHLVRRRGQEARLRCSPMKGHSHVYWYRQLPEEGLKFMVYLQKENIIDESGMPKERFSAEFPKEGPSILRIQQVVRGDSAAYFCASSPKSVANNEQFFGPGTRLTVL.

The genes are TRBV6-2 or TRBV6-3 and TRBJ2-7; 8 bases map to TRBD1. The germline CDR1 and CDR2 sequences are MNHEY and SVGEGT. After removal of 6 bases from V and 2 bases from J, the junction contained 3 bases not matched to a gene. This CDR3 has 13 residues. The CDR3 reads CASRDRDPYEQYF. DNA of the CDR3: TGTGCCAGCAGGGACAGGGATCCCTACGAGCAGTACTTC.

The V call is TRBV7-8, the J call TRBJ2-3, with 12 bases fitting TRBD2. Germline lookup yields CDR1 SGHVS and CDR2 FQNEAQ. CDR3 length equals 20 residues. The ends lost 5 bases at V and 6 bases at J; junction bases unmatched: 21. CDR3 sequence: CASSTKGGTSGRRRGDTQYF. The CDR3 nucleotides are TGTGCCAGCAGCACCAAGGGGGGTACTAGCGGGAGGCGACGTGGCGATACGCAGTATTTT.

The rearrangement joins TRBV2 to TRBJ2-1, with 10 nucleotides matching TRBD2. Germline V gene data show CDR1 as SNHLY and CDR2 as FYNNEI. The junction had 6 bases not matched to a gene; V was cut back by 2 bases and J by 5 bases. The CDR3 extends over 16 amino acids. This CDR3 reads CASSELLAGADNEQFF. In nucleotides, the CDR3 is TGTGCCAGCAGTGAACTCCTAGCGGGGGCCGACAATGAGCAGTTCTTC.